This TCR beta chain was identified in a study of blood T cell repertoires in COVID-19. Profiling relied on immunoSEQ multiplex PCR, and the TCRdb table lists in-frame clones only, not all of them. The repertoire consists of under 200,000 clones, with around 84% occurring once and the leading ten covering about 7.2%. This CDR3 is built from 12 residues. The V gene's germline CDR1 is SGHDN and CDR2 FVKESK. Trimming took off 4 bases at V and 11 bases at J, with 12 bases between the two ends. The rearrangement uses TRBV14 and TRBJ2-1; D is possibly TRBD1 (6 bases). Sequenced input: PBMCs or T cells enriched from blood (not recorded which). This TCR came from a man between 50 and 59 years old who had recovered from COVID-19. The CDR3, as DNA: TGTGCCAGCAGCCCAGGGGTCGGTAAGCAGTTCTTC. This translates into CASSPGVGKQFF. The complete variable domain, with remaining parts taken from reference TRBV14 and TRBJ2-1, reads EAGVTQFPSHSVIEKGQTVTLRCDPISGHDNLYWYRRVMGKEIKFLLHFVKESKQDESGMPNNRFLAERTGGTYSTLKVQPAELEDSGVYFCASSPGVGKQFFGPGTRLTVL.